Below are 3 T cell receptor beta chains sequenced from a single sample in a study of OX40 agonist ivuxolimab in advanced cancers. The table came from immunoSEQ multiplex PCR; TCRdb's copy has only in-frame clones and leaves some out. This sample yields fewer than 90,000 clones, of which more than 85% are seen a single time; about 2.3% belongs to the top ten. The specimen comprised CD4+ or CD8+ T cells sorted from blood, sampled in a trial of the OX40 agonist ivuxolimab. The origin of the receptors is an adult with an advanced solid tumor such as melanoma, head and neck, liver or kidney cancer.

This chain links TRBV28 with TRBJ2-1, with D perhaps TRBD2 (5 bases). The CDR3 totals 16 residues. The germline V gene encodes CDR1 MDHEN and CDR2 SYDVKM. The ends were cut back, 6 bases at V and 6 bases at J, with 21 bases in the middle. The CDR3 sequence is CASSSSKAEAVNEQFF. In nucleotides, the CDR3 is TGTGCCAGCAGCTCCAGTAAGGCGGAGGCGGTCAATGAGCAGTTCTTC. Full variable domain (rest looked up from reference TRBV28 and TRBJ2-1): DVKVTQSSRYLVKRTGEKVFLECVQDMDHENMFWYRQDPGLGLRLIYFSYDVKMKEKGDIPEGYSVSREKKERFSLILESASTNQTSMYLCASSSSKAEAVNEQFFGPGTRLTVL.

The V gene is TRBV11-2, the J gene TRBJ2-3; 8 bases match TRBD2. From germline, CDR1 is SGHAT and CDR2 FQNNGV. CDR3 length: 16 amino acids. Germline trimming cut 5 bases from V and 0 bases from J; bases unmatched to any gene: 7. CDR3 nucleotides: TGTGCCAGCAGCATCACTAGCGGAGCTAGCACAGATACGCAGTATTTT. Its protein is CASSITSGASTDTQYF.

The chain combines TRBV5-1 with TRBJ2-1; the D gene is possibly TRBD1 (5 bases). This CDR3 region has 17 residues. Trimming took off 4 bases at V and 2 bases at J, with 19 bases between the two ends. Per the germline V gene, CDR1 is SGHRS and CDR2 is YFSETQ. The chain's CDR3 is CASSQGQGRVTYNEQFF. The CDR3 coding sequence is TGCGCCAGCAGCCAAGGGCAGGGCAGGGTAACCTACAATGAGCAGTTCTTC.